This T cell receptor (beta chain) was obtained from a study of shared clonotypes between healthy human individuals. On this clone itself: The antigen remains unidentified.

Study-wide results and limits: Lower generation probabilities were found for non-shared clonotypes than for those shared by all four donors. Donors were few, which limited the genetic and exposure-history diversity represented.

Deep-level settings were used for running the assay. In the source study's methods: As immunoSEQ supplied junction-only sequences (without quality scores), filtering differed. This table comes from immunoSEQ multiplex PCR, and its TCRdb copy is limited to in-frame clones, with some not included. The V and J calls and the clone size are those of that table, but D and trimming were determined from the DNA. The repertoire holds about 2.4 million clones, with over 85% as singletons. The CDR3 runs to 11 residues. Germline V gene data show CDR1 as ENHRY and CDR2 as SYGVKD. V lost 6 bases and J lost 5, with 5 bases in between.

The source material was naive CD4+ T cells sorted from blood. Subset denoted: CD45RA+ positively selected. J is TRBJ2-1 and V is TRBV10-3; the D is unclear. This TCR came from a man younger than 35 in good health. The CDR3 DNA follows: TGTGCCATCAGGGGAAACAATGAGCAGTTCTTC. This encodes CAIRGNNEQFF.